Listed below are T cell receptor beta chains from one sample, sequenced in a study of T cell responses to AZD1222 COVID-19 vaccine. Measured with immunoSEQ multiplex PCR; TCRdb has only the in-frame clones, and not every one. The table lists 130,000 to 150,000 clones, 75% to 90% of them singletons. This material consisted of peripheral blood, taken on day 0 of AZD1222 vaccination. These receptors all come from an adult in good health. Both conserved end residues are part of each CDR3. A D gene is named only where the DNA matches it firmly. Not all rows give a size; the values are once, few, many and, for expanded clones, a class.

CDR3 DNA: TGTGCCAGCAGCCGGGACAGGGGTGGCGAGCAGTACTTC
CDR3 protein: CASSRDRGGEQYF
V gene: TRBV9
clone size: .
J gene: TRBJ2-7
D gene: TRBD1

CDR3 DNA: TGTGCCAGCAGGCGGCGACGTGACTCCTACGAGCAGTACTTC
CDR3 protein: CASRRRRDSYEQYF
V gene: TRBV2
clone size: .
J gene: TRBJ2-7
D gene: .

CDR3 DNA: TGTGCCGTCCGACAGGGGATCTACGAGCAGTACTTC
CDR3 protein: CAVRQGIYEQYF
V gene: TRBV10-3
clone size: once
J gene: TRBJ2-7
D gene: TRBD1

CDR3 DNA: TGTGCCAGCAGCTTTAATTCGGGACTAGCGGGGGTAAACATTCAGTACTTC
CDR3 protein: CASSFNSGLAGVNIQYF
V gene: TRBV5-6
clone size: few
J gene: TRBJ2-4
D gene: TRBD2

CDR3 DNA: TGTGCCAGCAGCTTAGCCACGAAAAGCTCCTATAATTCACCCCTCCACTTT
CDR3 protein: CASSLATKSSYNSPLHF
V gene: TRBV7-2
clone size: .
J gene: TRBJ1-6
D gene: .

CDR3 DNA: TGTGCCAGCAGTTACGGGGCAGGCGGCACTGAAGCTTTCTTT
CDR3 protein: CASSYGAGGTEAFF
V gene: TRBV6-5
clone size: .
J gene: TRBJ1-1
D gene: .

CDR3 DNA: TGCGCCAGCGCCCTGGGGCGGACTAATGAAAAACTGTTTTTT
CDR3 protein: CASALGRTNEKLFF
V gene: TRBV5-1
clone size: .
J gene: TRBJ1-4
D gene: .

CDR3 DNA: TGTGCCAGCAGCGATAGCGCGGGGGGCTCCTACGAGCAGTACTTC
CDR3 protein: CASSDSAGGSYEQYF
V gene: TRBV5-4
clone size: .
J gene: TRBJ2-7
D gene: TRBD2

CDR3 DNA: TGCGCCAGCAGCTCGAATAGACAGGGAGGGACTGAAAAACTGTTTTTT
CDR3 protein: CASSSNRQGGTEKLFF
V gene: TRBV5-1
clone size: .
J gene: TRBJ1-4
D gene: TRBD1

CDR3 DNA: TGTGCTAGCAGCTTTGGCGGCGGGGAGCTGTTTTTT
CDR3 protein: CASSFGGGELFF
V gene: TRBV7-7
clone size: .
J gene: TRBJ2-2
D gene: .

CDR3 DNA: TGTGCCGCCAGCCGTGGGCAGCTGGAGACCCAGTACTTC
CDR3 protein: CAASRGQLETQYF
V gene: TRBV30
clone size: few
J gene: TRBJ2-5
D gene: .

CDR3 DNA: TGTGCCAGCAGCCAAGTACGGTCCACGGGACAGTCCTTT
CDR3 protein: CASSQVRSTGQSF
V gene: TRBV3-1/TRBV3-2
clone size: .
J gene: TRBJ1-1
D gene: TRBD1